Each of the 4 T cell receptor beta chains below was sequenced from the same sample in a study of STAT5B mutations in CD4+ large granular lymphocyte leukemia. Here immunoSEQ multiplex PCR was the method, and the copy in TCRdb shows in-frame clones only, minus some. The top ten clones hold 3% to 4% of a sample with nearly 35,000 clones, about 90% of them seen once. The material sequenced was CD4+ T cells from blood buffy coats. These receptors were obtained from a human donor in good health.

The rearrangement joins TRBV27 to TRBJ1-4, with TRBD1 identical over 9 bases. CDR1 and CDR2 (germline): MNHEY, SMNVEV (reference sequence). J lost 5 bases, V lost 1 base, and 8 bases had no gene match. The CDR3 sequence is 17 residues long. The CDR3 DNA sequence: TGTGCCAGCAGTTTATTCGCTCTGGGACAGGGAAATGAAAAACTGTTTTTT. It translates to CASSLFALGQGNEKLFF. The full variable domain, rest sourced from reference TRBV27 and TRBJ1-4, is EAQVTQNPRYLITVTGKKLTVTCSQNMNHEYMSWYRQDPGLGLRQIYYSMNVEVTDKGDVPEGYKVSRKEKRNFPLILESPSPNQTSLYFCASSLFALGQGNEKLFFGSGTQLSVL.

This chain uses TRBV9 with TRBJ2-7; tentatively, D is TRBD2 (5 bases). Deletions cut 4 bases from V and 7 bases from J, with 12 bases between. This CDR3 is 12 amino acids long. Germline-derived CDR1 and CDR2 are SGDLS and YYNGEE. The CDR3: CASSSNTGEQYF. CDR3 coding DNA: TGTGCCAGCAGCTCCAATACGGGGGAGCAGTACTTC.

The sample holds one count of this clone. V usage is TRBV2 and J usage is TRBJ2-5; D call uncertain. Germline V gene data show CDR1 as SNHLY and CDR2 as FYNNEI. This CDR3 has 15 residues. Trimming cost V 5 bases and J 4 bases, with 17 bases left between them. The CDR3 here is CASSRLTGWGETQYF. CDR3 in DNA: TGTGCCAGCAGTAGGTTGACGGGTTGGGGAGAGACCCAGTACTTC.

The chain employs TRBV28 and TRBJ2-7; 11 bases line up with TRBD2. Per the germline V gene, CDR1 is MDHEN and CDR2 is SYDVKM. Losses at the gene ends were 1 base for V and 3 bases for J; bases not matched to a gene: 5. CDR3 length: 16 residues. CDR3 sequence: CASSLSPGTSGYEQYF. For the CDR3, the DNA is TGTGCCAGCAGTTTATCCCCCGGGACTAGCGGCTACGAGCAGTACTTC.